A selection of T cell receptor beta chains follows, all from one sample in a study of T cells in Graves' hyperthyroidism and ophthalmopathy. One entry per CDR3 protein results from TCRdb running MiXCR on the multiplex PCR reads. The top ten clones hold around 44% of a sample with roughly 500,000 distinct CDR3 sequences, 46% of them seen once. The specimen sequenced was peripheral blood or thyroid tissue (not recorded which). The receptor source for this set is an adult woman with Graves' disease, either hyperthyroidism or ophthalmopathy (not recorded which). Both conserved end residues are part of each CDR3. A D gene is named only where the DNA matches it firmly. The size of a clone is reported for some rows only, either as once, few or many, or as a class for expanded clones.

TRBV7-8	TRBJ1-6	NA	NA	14	CASSSPGAGSPLHF	TGTGCCAGCAGTTCCCCTGGGGCAGGATCACCCCTCCACTTT
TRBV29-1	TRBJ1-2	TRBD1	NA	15	CSVVDTGGTRNGYTF	TGCAGCGTTGTTGACACAGGGGGAACTAGAAATGGCTACACCTTC
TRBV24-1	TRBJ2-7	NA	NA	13	CASSFIQLAVQYF	TGTGCCAGCAGTTTTATACAATTGGCTGTGCAGTACTTC
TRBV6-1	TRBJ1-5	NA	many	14	CASSHRGLNQPQHF	TGTGCCAGCAGTCATCGGGGACTCAATCAGCCCCAGCATTTT
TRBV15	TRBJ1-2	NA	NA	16	CATSRVPDGGHYGYTF	TGTGCCACCAGCAGAGTCCCGGATGGGGGCCACTATGGCTACACCTTC
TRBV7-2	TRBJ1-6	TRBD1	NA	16	CASSRDRWSYNSPLHF	TGTGCCAGCAGTAGGGACAGGTGGTCATATAATTCACCCCTCCACTTT
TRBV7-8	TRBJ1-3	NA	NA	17	CASSLDVLGPPGNTIYF	TGTGCCAGCAGCTTAGATGTTTTGGGTCCCCCTGGAAACACCATATATTTT
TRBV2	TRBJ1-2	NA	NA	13	CAGTRDINYGYTF	TGTGCCGGGACCCGGGACATAAACTATGGCTACACCTTC
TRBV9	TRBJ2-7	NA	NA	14	CASSVSGIGYEQYF	TGTGCCAGCAGCGTTAGCGGAATTGGCTACGAGCAGTACTTC
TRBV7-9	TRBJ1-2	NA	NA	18	CASSQDLGPPSPNYGYTF	TGTGCCAGCAGCCAAGATCTAGGTCCTCCGAGCCCTAACTATGGCTACACCTTC
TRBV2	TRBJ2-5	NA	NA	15	CASSATGTMMGTQYF	TGTGCCAGCAGTGCCACCGGGACCATGATGGGGACCCAGTACTTC
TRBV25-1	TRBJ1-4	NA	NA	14	CASRNSRANEKLFF	TGTGCCAGCAGAAACAGTCGGGCTAATGAAAAACTGTTTTTT
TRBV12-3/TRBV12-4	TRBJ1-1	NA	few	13	CASSLGLVTEAFF	TGTGCCAGCAGTTTAGGATTAGTCACTGAAGCTTTCTTT
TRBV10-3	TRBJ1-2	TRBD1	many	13	CAAGTGEGYGYTF	TGTGCCGCCGGGACAGGGGAGGGCTATGGCTACACCTTC
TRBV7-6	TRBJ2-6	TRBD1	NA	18	CASSLAAGQGSGANVLTF	TGTGCCAGCAGCTTGGCGGCGGGACAGGGCTCTGGGGCCAACGTCCTGACTTTC
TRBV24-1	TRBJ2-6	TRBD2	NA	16	CATSDGGGVGANVLTF	TGTGCCACCAGTGATGGCGGGGGGGTTGGGGCCAACGTCCTGACTTTC
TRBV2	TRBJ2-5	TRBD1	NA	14	CASRPDRLEGTQYF	TGTGCCAGCAGACCGGACAGGTTGGAAGGGACCCAGTACTTC
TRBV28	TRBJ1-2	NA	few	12	CASSSIIYGYTF	TGTGCCAGCAGTTCTATAATTTATGGCTACACCTTC
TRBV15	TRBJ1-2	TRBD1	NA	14	CATQEGAGKDGYTF	TGTGCCACGCAGGAGGGGGCTGGAAAAGATGGCTACACCTTC
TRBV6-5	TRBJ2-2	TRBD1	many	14	CASSSGQSYGELFF	TGTGCCAGCAGCTCGGGACAGAGCTACGGGGAGCTGTTTTTT
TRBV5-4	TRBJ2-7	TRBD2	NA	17	CASSPGVGLVATYEQYF	TGTGCCAGCAGCCCGGGGGTTGGACTAGTAGCAACGTACGAGCAGTACTTC
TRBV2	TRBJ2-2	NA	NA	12	CASSWNTGELFF	TGTGCCAGCAGTTGGAACACCGGGGAGCTGTTTTTT
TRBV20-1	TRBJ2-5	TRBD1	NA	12	CSAQTGHQPQYF	TGCAGTGCGCAGACAGGGCACCAGCCCCAGTACTTC
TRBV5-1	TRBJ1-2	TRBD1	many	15	CASSARRQGNYGYTF	TGCGCCAGCAGCGCACGGCGACAGGGCAACTATGGCTACACCTTC
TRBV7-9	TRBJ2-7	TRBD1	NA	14	CASSPDRGLGEQYF	TGCGCCAGCAGCCCGGACAGGGGGCTTGGGGAGCAGTACTTC
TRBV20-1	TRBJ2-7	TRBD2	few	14	CSANIPGLVWEQYF	TGCAGTGCTAATATCCCGGGACTAGTGTGGGAGCAGTACTTC
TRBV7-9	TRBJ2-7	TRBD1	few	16	CASSNVGQGLSYEQYF	TGTGCCAGCAGCAACGTCGGACAGGGGCTATCCTACGAGCAGTACTTC
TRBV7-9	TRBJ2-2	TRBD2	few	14	CASSPGLDTGELFF	TGTGCCAGCAGCCCTGGACTAGACACCGGGGAGCTGTTTTTT
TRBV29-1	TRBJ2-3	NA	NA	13	CSVGSGLTDTQYF	TGCAGCGTTGGAAGCGGGCTCACAGATACGCAGTATTTT
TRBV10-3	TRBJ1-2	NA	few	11	CAVQGIRGYTF	TGTGCCGTACAGGGTATTCGTGGCTACACCTTC